This TCR beta chain stems from a study of vaccination effects on CD4 cells after COVID-19. The repertoire was sequenced with immunoSEQ multiplex PCR; TCRdb's copy has only in-frame clones and lacks some. Counted here are 55,000 to 70,000 clones, under 85% occurring once; the ten biggest clones make up 0.85% to 1%. Viral peptide pool expansion of antigen-specific CD4+ T cells preceded sequencing in the ViraFEST assay. Culture lasted about 10 days before CD4+ T cell isolation. Subjects were given two BNT162b2 or mRNA-1273 vaccine doses. Every well got around 1.9 million PBMC, which were grown with around 11 IU/ml IL-2 and around 10 ug/ml peptides. On this clone itself: Antigen: not known.

The CDR3 sequence is 15 residues long. Unmatched junction bases numbered 10, after V lost 12 bases and J lost 3 bases. Germline assignment: CDR1 KGHDR and CDR2 SFDVKD. The chain uses TRBV24-1 and TRBJ2-6; 7 nucleotides line up with TRBD2. This TCR came from a human donor who received a COVID-19 vaccine. The sequencing used CD4+ T cells from PBMCs cultured with HCoV-OC43 spike peptides, collected after COVID-19 vaccination. Subset: HCoV-OC43 spike overlapping peptide pool stimulation. CDR3 DNA: TGTGCCTCGCAGAGGGCGGGAGATGGGGCCAACGTCCTGACTTTC. This sequence encodes CASQRAGDGANVLTF.